Shown below are 25 T cell receptor beta chains from a single sample sequenced in a study of Ad26.COV2.S vaccination and SARS-CoV-2 variants. TCRdb keeps only in-frame clones here, not all; method: immunoSEQ multiplex PCR. The sample lists about 680,000 clones, approximately 88% occurring once. Treatment described: about 20 received Ad26.COV2.S at low or high dose, single or two shots; 5 received placebo; per-sample allocation not given. Sampling occurred on day 63 after the first vaccine or placebo injection. The sample consisted of peripheral blood, taken in a trial of Ad26.COV2.S vaccine versus placebo. Every receptor here comes from a person aged 18-60 years who received the Ad26.COV2.S COVID-19 vaccine or a placebo.

The rearrangement joins TRBV20-1 to TRBJ2-5; D possibly corresponds to TRBD1 (6 bases). Trimming cost V 3 bases and J 5 bases, with 10 bases left between them. CDR3 length equals 12 residues. Germline CDR1 DFQATT, CDR2 SNEGSKA (reference sequence). CDR3 loop: CSASRQGETQYF. The CDR3 region has the DNA TGCAGTGCTAGTCGGCAGGGGGAGACCCAGTACTTC.

The chain recombines TRBV18 with TRBJ2-1, with a tentative D call TRBD2 (5 bases). From germline, CDR1 is KGHSH and CDR2 LQKENI. This CDR3 has 14 amino acids. The V end lost 2 bases, the J end lost 5 bases, and 10 bases lay between the germline ends. The CDR3 spells CASSPNGLHNEQFF. CDR3 DNA: TGTGCCAGCTCACCAAACGGACTGCACAATGAGCAGTTCTTC.

The gene calls are TRBV30 and TRBJ1-2; possibly TRBD1 for D (5 bases). The CDR3 has 14 residues. Looked up from germline, CDR1 is GTSNPN and CDR2 is SVGIG (reference sequence). V lost 0 bases and J lost 2, with 10 bases in between. For the CDR3, the DNA is TGTGCCTGGAGTGTAAGGACACAAAACTATGGCTACACCTTC. Encoded protein: CAWSVRTQNYGYTF.

The rearrangement uses TRBV10-3 and TRBJ1-1, with unresolved D. From germline, CDR1 is ENHRY and CDR2 SYGVKD. V was pared by 6 bases and J by 4 bases, with 12 bases between. The CDR3 has 13 residues. The CDR3 nucleotides are TGTGCCATCAGGATCGGGTCTGGCACTGAAGCTTTCTTT. As protein: CAIRIGSGTEAFF.

CDR3 DNA: TGTGCCAGCAGCACCGGACAGGGGCCGTTCTATGGCTACACCTTC. The encoded protein is CASSTGQGPFYGYTF. The chain has TRBV7-2 and TRBJ1-2; 9 positions match TRBD1. Germline V gene sequence: CDR1 SGHTA, CDR2 FQGNSA. V was pared by 5 bases and J by 4 bases, with 8 bases of the junction left unmatched. The CDR3 is 15 residues long.

A single count supports this clone. The chain links TRBV18 to TRBJ2-7; 9 bases are a match to TRBD1. The V gene's germline CDR1 is KGHSH and CDR2 LQKENI. J lost 4 bases, V lost 5 bases, and 6 bases had no gene match. This CDR3 region has 14 residues. The CDR3 DNA follows: TGTGCCAGCTCATCAGGGGACAGGGAATACGAGCAGTACTTC. Translated: CASSSGDREYEQYF.

The chain is built from TRBV5-4 and TRBJ1-2; D gene unclear. Germline V lookup: CDR1 SGHNT, CDR2 YYREEE (reference sequence). Between the trimmed V and J ends, which lost 6 bases and 8 bases, there was a span of 17 bases. The CDR3 runs 13 residues. The CDR3 protein is CASKAGILGGYTF. CDR3 DNA: TGTGCCAGCAAGGCAGGAATCCTTGGAGGCTACACCTTC.

The V gene is TRBV18, the J gene TRBJ1-5, with D hard to call. Germline CDR1 and CDR2: KGHSH and LQKENI. The germline V and J ends were trimmed by 3 bases and 5 bases, with 11 bases remaining between them. This CDR3 has 14 residues. Written as DNA, the CDR3 is TGTGCCAGCTCACCTTCTACGGAACATCAGCCCCAGCATTTT. It encodes CASSPSTEHQPQHF.

The chain carries TRBV7-2 and TRBJ1-4; the D is unclear. V shed 6 bases and J shed 0 bases, with 11 bases lying between them. Germline CDR1 SGHTA, CDR2 FQGNSA. CDR3 length equals 15 residues. CDR3 loop: CASSRVAATNEKLFF. The CDR3 DNA reads TGTGCCAGCAGTCGTGTGGCCGCAACTAATGAAAAACTGTTTTTT.

This sequence joins TRBV6-5 and TRBJ1-1; D uncertain. V was trimmed by 9 bases and J by 4 bases, leaving 18 bases between them. The CDR3 runs 14 residues. The germline V gene encodes CDR1 MNHEY and CDR2 SVGAGI. CDR3 DNA: TGTGCCAGTTCCCCCACCTACGGAGGCACTGAAGCTTTCTTT. Translated: CASSPTYGGTEAFF.

The rearrangement uses TRBV27 and TRBJ1-2; maybe TRBD1 (6 bases). The CDR3 length is 17 residues. V shed 0 bases and J shed 2 bases, with 16 bases lying between them. Germline CDR1 and CDR2: MNHEY and SMNVEV (reference sequence). The DNA of the CDR3 is TGTGCCAGCAGTTTATCGTGGGGGGGGCAGGGGAACTATGGCTACACCTTC. It translates to CASSLSWGGQGNYGYTF.

This chain joins TRBV7-2 and TRBJ2-5; a weak D match, TRBD1 (6 bases). The length of the CDR3 is 16 residues. CDR1 is SGHTA, CDR2 FQGNSA, per germline. The V gene lost 4 bases and the J gene lost 1 base, with 16 bases spanning the gap. The chain's CDR3 is CASSSMDSGLQETQYF. Here the CDR3 DNA reads TGTGCCAGCAGCTCAATGGACAGTGGCCTCCAAGAGACCCAGTACTTC.

This sequence joins TRBV3-1 (or the pseudogene TRBV3-2) and TRBJ2-1, with TRBD2 as a possible D gene (5 bases). The CDR3 spans 14 residues. Germline V gene data show CDR1 as LGHDT and CDR2 as YNNKEL (reference sequence). Trimming removed 0 bases from V and 4 bases from J, with 7 bases in between. The CDR3 protein is CASSQEGRYNEQFF. In nucleotides, the CDR3 is TGTGCCAGCAGCCAAGAGGGGAGATACAATGAGCAGTTCTTC.

This chain connects TRBV24-1 to TRBJ2-1; 8 bases are a match to TRBD2. The CDR3 extends over 15 amino acids. From germline, CDR1 is KGHDR and CDR2 SFDVKD. The V gene end was trimmed by 4 bases and the J gene end by 10 bases; junction bases not matched to a gene: 11. The CDR3 nucleotides are TGTGCCACCAGTGAAACCGGGACTAGTTGGGTAGAGCAGTTCTTC. This translates into CATSETGTSWVEQFF.

V usage is TRBV12-3 or TRBV12-4 and J usage is TRBJ2-5; the D is unclear. Trimming removed 5 bases from V and 4 bases from J, with 11 bases in between. The CDR3 contains 13 residues. For the CDR3, the DNA is TGTGCCAGCAGTACTCTCGACGGAGAGACCCAGTACTTC. It translates to CASSTLDGETQYF.

The chain recombines TRBV5-4 with TRBJ1-2; TRBD1 matches at 9 bases. Unmatched junction bases numbered 4, after V lost 5 bases and J lost 5 bases. This CDR3 contains 13 residues. CDR1 is SGHNT, CDR2 YYREEE, per germline (reference sequence). CDR3 nucleotides: TGTGCCAGCAGTCCAGACAGGGGGTATGGCTACACCTTC. It translates to CASSPDRGYGYTF. The entire variable domain, with the rest obtained from reference TRBV5-4 and TRBJ1-2, is as follows: ETGVTQSPTHLIKTRGQQVTLRCSSQSGHNTVSWYQQALGQGPQFIFQYYREEENGRGNFPPRFSGLQFPNYSSELNVNALELDDSALYLCASSPDRGYGYTFGSGTRLTVV.

This rearrangement joins TRBV5-1 to TRBJ2-6, with D possibly being TRBD1 (5 bases). Germline CDR1 and CDR2: SGHRS and YFSETQ. Trimming took off 0 bases at V and 0 bases at J, with 16 bases between the two ends. The CDR3 length is 19 residues. CDR3 protein: CASSLAEGAYGSGANVLTF. The DNA of the CDR3 is TGCGCCAGCAGCTTGGCCGAAGGGGCTTACGGCTCTGGGGCCAACGTCCTGACTTTC.

The chain carries TRBV7-2 and TRBJ1-1, with D unresolved. Germline V gives CDR1 SGHTA, CDR2 FQGNSA. The V end lost 2 bases, the J end lost 0 bases, and 7 bases lay between the germline ends. This CDR3 contains 14 residues. CDR3 amino acids: CASSLPGMNTEAFF. The CDR3 DNA is TGTGCCAGCAGCTTACCAGGAATGAACACTGAAGCTTTCTTT.

V and J are TRBV5-8 and TRBJ1-1, with D unresolved. The germline V and J ends were trimmed by 4 bases and 1 base, with 8 bases remaining between them. The CDR3 spans 13 residues. Per the germline V gene, CDR1 is SGHTS and CDR2 is YDEGEE. CDR3 protein: CASSPIANTEAFF. The CDR3 coding sequence is TGTGCCAGCAGCCCGATTGCGAACACTGAAGCTTTCTTT.

The chain employs TRBV11-3 and TRBJ2-5, with a possible D match to TRBD1 (6 bases). The V end was cut by 1 base, the J end by 2 bases, with 17 bases between. Germline CDR1 SGHNT, CDR2 YENEEA. This CDR3 region has 17 residues. The DNA for the CDR3 is TGTGCCAGCAGCTTAGGAAACAGGGCTACCGATCAAGAGACCCAGTACTTC. This translates into CASSLGNRATDQETQYF.

On this clone itself: The sample holds other DNA sequences that translate to the same CDR3. The chain employs TRBV27 and TRBJ2-2, with a tentative D call TRBD1 (6 bases). Germline values: CDR1 MNHEY, CDR2 SMNVEV (reference sequence). Trimming removed 6 bases at V and 2 bases at J, with 10 bases between. The CDR3 runs 14 residues. CDR3 protein: CASSSGTNTGELFF. The CDR3 coding sequence is TGTGCCAGCAGCTCAGGGACAAACACCGGGGAGCTGTTTTTT.

The rearrangement uses TRBV11-2 and TRBJ2-5; D not resolved. Trimming took 0 bases from V and 6 from J, leaving 8 bases between them. This CDR3 has 13 amino acids. Germline lookup yields CDR1 SGHAT and CDR2 FQNNGV. The CDR3 nucleotides read TGTGCCAGCAGCTTAGAGCGCAGGCAGACCCAGTACTTC. Translated, it gives CASSLERRQTQYF. Full variable domain (rest looked up from reference TRBV11-2 and TRBJ2-5): EAGVAQSPRYKIIEKRQSVAFWCNPISGHATLYWYQQILGQGPKLLIQFQNNGVVDDSQLPKDRFSAERLKGVDSTLKIQPAKLEDSAVYLCASSLERRQTQYFGPGTRLLVL.

The chain joins TRBV7-3 to TRBJ1-2, with 7 bases lining up with TRBD1. The trim removed 2 bases at V and 0 bases at J, leaving 6 bases unmatched. This CDR3 comprises 16 residues. Per the germline V gene, CDR1 is SGHTA and CDR2 is FQGTGA. CDR3 region: CASSLGGTATNYGYTF. DNA of the CDR3: TGTGCCAGCAGCTTAGGCGGGACAGCAACTAACTATGGCTACACCTTC.

This rearrangement joins TRBV6-5 to TRBJ2-5; D uncertain. Germline CDR1 is MNHEY and CDR2 is SVGAGI. This CDR3 contains 13 residues. The ends were cut back, 3 bases at V and 1 base at J, with 6 bases in the middle. The DNA for the CDR3 is TGTGCCAGCAGTTATAGGGCCCAAGAGACCCAGTACTTC. Translating it yields CASSYRAQETQYF.

V gene TRBV5-5 combines with J gene TRBJ1-1; the D gene is possibly TRBD1 (5 bases). The CDR3 length is 14 residues. V was pared by 3 bases and J by 0 bases, with 9 bases between. Germline lookup yields CDR1 SGHKS and CDR2 YYEKEE (reference sequence). In nucleotides, the CDR3 is TGTGCCAGCAGCTCGCGACAGATGAACACTGAAGCTTTCTTT. Its translation: CASSSRQMNTEAFF. The complete variable domain, with remaining parts taken from reference TRBV5-5 and TRBJ1-1, reads DAGVTQSPTHLIKTRGQQVTLRCSPISGHKSVSWYQQVLGQGPQFIFQYYEKEERGRGNFPDRFSARQFPNYSSELNVNALLLGDSALYLCASSSRQMNTEAFFGQGTRLTVV.